This T cell receptor beta chain was recorded in a study of CD8 T cells in Susac syndrome. The CDR3 runs 14 residues. Germline CDR1 and CDR2: PRHDT and FYEKMQ (reference sequence). The V gene end was trimmed by 3 bases and the J gene end by 13 bases; junction bases not matched to a gene: 11. Blood CD8+ and CD4+ T cells underwent high-throughput TCR beta sequencing. Random hexamers were used to reverse transcribe an amount of about 0.45 to 1 ug RNA. TCRdb re-called the immunoSEQ multiplex PCR reads through MiXCR, storing one row per CDR3 protein. The sample lists around 150,000 distinct CDR3 sequences, about 94% occurring once.

This receptor was identified in a human donor in good health. The sequencing input was CD8+ T cells from PBMCs. This chain links TRBV13 with TRBJ2-1; 8 bases are a match to TRBD2. The CDR3, as DNA: TGTGCCAGCAGCTTTAGCCGGGAGGGCCAGGTTCAGTTCTTC. Its protein is CASSFSREGQVQFF.